What follows describes a single TCR beta chain. These data originate in a study of blood T cell repertoires in COVID-19. Study-level information: The United States, Italy and Spain provided the acute and convalescent COVID-19 samples.

Per germline, CDR1 SGDLS and CDR2 YYNGEE. The length of the CDR3 is 16 residues. V dropped 3 bases and J dropped 10; count of bases not matched to a gene: 10. In the original analysis: Estimation of nucleated cell counts relied on the amplification of reference gene primers. Libraries were prepared by immunoSEQ multiplex PCR; TCRdb keeps only in-frame clonotypes and omits some of them. The DNA gave D and trimming, while V, J and clone size come from that table. The top ten clones hold about 38% of a sample with around 91,000 clones, roughly 85% of them seen once. The receptor comes from a man older than 75 with acute or convalescent COVID-19. This sequence joins TRBV9 and TRBJ2-1; 13 bases map to TRBD2. The sequenced sample consisted of peripheral blood. The CDR3 DNA follows: TGTGCCAGCAGCGAACTAGCGGGAGGGGCTAGGGTGGAGCAGTTCTTC. This encodes CASSELAGGARVEQFF.